This T cell receptor (beta chain) was documented in a study of primary melanoma T cells and metastatic recurrence. This clone was detected only a few times. This table comes from immunoSEQ multiplex PCR, and its TCRdb copy is limited to in-frame clones, with some not included. The table includes roughly 200 clones, 83% detected once. The germline CDR1 and CDR2 sequences are LNHDA and SQIVND (reference sequence). This CDR3 spans 14 amino acids. Between the trimmed V and J ends, which lost 3 bases and 2 bases, there was a span of 8 bases. This chain uses TRBV19 with TRBJ1-5, with unresolved D. This sequence originates from a human donor with melanoma. The material sequenced was melanoma tumor tissue. DNA of the CDR3: TGTGCCAGTAGTATGAAGAGGGGCAATCAGCCCCAGCATTTT. Translation: CASSMKRGNQPQHF.